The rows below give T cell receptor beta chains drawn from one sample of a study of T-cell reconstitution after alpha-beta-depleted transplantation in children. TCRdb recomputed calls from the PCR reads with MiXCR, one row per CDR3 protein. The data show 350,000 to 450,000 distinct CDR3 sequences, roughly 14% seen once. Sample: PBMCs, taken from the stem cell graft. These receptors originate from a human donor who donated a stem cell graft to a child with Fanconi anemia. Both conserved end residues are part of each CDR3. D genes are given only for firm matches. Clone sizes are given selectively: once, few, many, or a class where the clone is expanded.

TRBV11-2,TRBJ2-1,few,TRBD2,TGTGCCAGCAGCTTATCTAGCGGGGGGTTAACCTACAATGAGCAGTTCTTC,CASSLSSGGLTYNEQFF
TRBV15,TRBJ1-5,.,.,TGTGCCACCAGCACCTCGAAGCAGCCCCAGCATTTT,CATSTSKQPQHF
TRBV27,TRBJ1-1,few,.,TGTGCCAGCAGCCCAGGGCCCCCCAGAACCACTGAAGCTTTCTTT,CASSPGPPRTTEAFF
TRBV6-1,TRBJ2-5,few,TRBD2,TGTGCCAGCACCCCGTCTAGCGGGGCCCTACTGTGGGAGACCCAGTACTTC,CASTPSSGALLWETQYF
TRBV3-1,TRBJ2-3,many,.,TGTGCCAGCAGCCTCCGACAGGGGAGGGGCACAGATACGCAGTATTTT,CASSLRQGRGTDTQYF
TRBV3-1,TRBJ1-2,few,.,TGTGCCAGCAGCCAAAACCCGACGGCCAACTATGGCTACACCTTC,CASSQNPTANYGYTF
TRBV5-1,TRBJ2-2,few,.,TGCGCCAGCAGCCCTAACGGGGGCCGGGACACCGGGGAGCTGTTTTTT,CASSPNGGRDTGELFF
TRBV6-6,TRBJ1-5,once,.,TGTGCCAGCAGGCTCCGGGATCAGCCCCAGCATTTT,CASRLRDQPQHF
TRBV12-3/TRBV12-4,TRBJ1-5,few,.,TGTGCCAGCAGTTTAGATCAGTCAGGCAATCAGCCCCAGCATTTT,CASSLDQSGNQPQHF
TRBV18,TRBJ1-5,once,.,TGTGCCAGCTCACCAGAGGAAAGGGGAAGGCCCCAGCATTTT,CASSPEERGRPQHF
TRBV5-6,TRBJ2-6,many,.,TGTGCCAGCAGCTATACTGGGGTTGGTAACGTCCTGACTTTC,CASSYTGVGNVLTF
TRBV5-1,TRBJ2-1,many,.,TGCGCCAGCAGCCTCTGGACCACTGAGCTTACTTACAATGAGCAGTTCTTC,CASSLWTTELTYNEQFF
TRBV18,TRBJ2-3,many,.,TGTGCCAGCTCACCACCAGACCAGACTAGCACAGATACGCAGTATTTT,CASSPPDQTSTDTQYF
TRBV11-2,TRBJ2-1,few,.,TGTGCCAGCAGCCATCGAGGGTCCCTACTCTACAATGAGCAGTTCTTC,CASSHRGSLLYNEQFF
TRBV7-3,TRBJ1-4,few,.,TGTGCCAGCAGCTTACGGGTGGGCGAAAAACTGTTTTTT,CASSLRVGEKLFF
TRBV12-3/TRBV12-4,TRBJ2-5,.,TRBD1,TGTGCCAGCAGTTTAAATTCAGGACAGGGGCGGGAGACCCAGTACTTC,CASSLNSGQGRETQYF
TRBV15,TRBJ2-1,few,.,TGTGCCACCAGCAGAGATGGTAGTAATGAGCAGTTCTTC,CATSRDGSNEQFF
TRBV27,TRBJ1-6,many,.,TGTGCCATCAAAAGGACTAGTAATTCACCCCTCCACTTT,CAIKRTSNSPLHF
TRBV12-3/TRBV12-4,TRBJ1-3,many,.,TGTGCCAGCAGTTTAACTGTTGGAAACACCATATATTTT,CASSLTVGNTIYF
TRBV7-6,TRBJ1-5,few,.,TGTGCCAGCAGCTTATCTTTCAGCAGGTCCGGCGGGCAGCCCCAGCATTTT,CASSLSFSRSGGQPQHF
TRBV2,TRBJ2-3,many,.,TGTGCCAGCAGTGAAGTGGGGTCGCCAGATACGCAGTATTTT,CASSEVGSPDTQYF
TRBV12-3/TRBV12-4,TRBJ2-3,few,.,TGTGCCAGCAGTTTAACTTCAGCAGGGTGGGATACGCAGTATTTT,CASSLTSAGWDTQYF
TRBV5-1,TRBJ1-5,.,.,TGCGCCAGCAGCCCGGGCGAGAGCAGGGCCGATCAGCCCCAGCATTTT,CASSPGESRADQPQHF
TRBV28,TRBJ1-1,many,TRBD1,TGTGCCAGCAGGGCGACAGGGATGAACACTGAAGCTTTCTTT,CASRATGMNTEAFF
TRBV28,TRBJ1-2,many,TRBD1,TGTGCCAGCAGTTTGCTGGGACAGGGGGATCGTGGCTACACCTTC,CASSLLGQGDRGYTF
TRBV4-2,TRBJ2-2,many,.,TGTGCCAGCAGCCAAGTGGCGTACACCGGGGAGCTGTTTTTT,CASSQVAYTGELFF
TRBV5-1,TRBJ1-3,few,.,TGCGCCAGCAGCTTGTCGACAGGAACTGGAAACACCATATATTTT,CASSLSTGTGNTIYF
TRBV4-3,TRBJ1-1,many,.,TGCGCCAGCAGCCATGGACAGAACACTGAAGCTTTCTTT,CASSHGQNTEAFF
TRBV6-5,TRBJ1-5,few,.,TGTGCCAGCAGTTACTCCGGAGCGGCTCAGCCCCAGCATTTT,CASSYSGAAQPQHF
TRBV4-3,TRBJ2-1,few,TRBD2,TGCGCCAGCAGCCACGGACTAGCGGGTTCATCCTACAATGAGCAGTTCTTC,CASSHGLAGSSYNEQFF
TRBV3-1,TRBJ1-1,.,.,TGTGCCAGCAGCCAAGACGGCTCGATTAACACTGAAGCTTTCTTT,CASSQDGSINTEAFF
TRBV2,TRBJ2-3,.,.,TGTGCCAGCGGAAAAGGCAGCACAGATACGCAGTATTTT,CASGKGSTDTQYF
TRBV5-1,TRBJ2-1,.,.,TGCGCCAGCAGCTTGGAAGGTCAAAACTACAATGAGCAGTTCTTC,CASSLEGQNYNEQFF
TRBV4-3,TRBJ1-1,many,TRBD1,TGCGCCAGCAGCCAAGGAAGGGGACAGGCTATGAACACTGAAGCTTTCTTT,CASSQGRGQAMNTEAFF
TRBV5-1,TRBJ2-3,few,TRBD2,TGCGCCAGCAGCTCGGGACTAGCGGGATCCCGTTTCGGCACAGATACGCAGTATTTT,CASSSGLAGSRFGTDTQYF
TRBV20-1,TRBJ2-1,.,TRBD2,TGCAGTGCCCCGCGGGCTAGCGGACACAATGAGCAGTTCTTC,CSAPRASGHNEQFF
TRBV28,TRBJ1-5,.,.,TGTGCCAGCAGTTTTGAGGGGGGTCTTGGCAATCAGCCCCAGCATTTT,CASSFEGGLGNQPQHF
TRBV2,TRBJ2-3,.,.,TGTGCCAGCAACCCAAGGGGACGAAGCAACACAGATACGCAGTATTTT,CASNPRGRSNTDTQYF
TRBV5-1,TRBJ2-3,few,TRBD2,TGCGCCAGCAGCTTGGGACTAGCGGGGTTCACAGATACGCAGTATTTT,CASSLGLAGFTDTQYF
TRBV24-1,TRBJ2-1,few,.,TGTGCCACCAGTGATTTACGGCTAGCTAATGAGCAGTTCTTC,CATSDLRLANEQFF
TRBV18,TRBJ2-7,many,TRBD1,TGTGCCAGCTCACCGTTAGGGACAGGTGACTACGAGCAGTACTTC,CASSPLGTGDYEQYF